This T cell receptor beta chain was sequenced during a study of CD8+CD57+ T cells in acquired aplastic anemia. In the study overall: Mean yield of DNA from sorted CD4+ and CD8+ cells was about 3.2 ug. Read counts for CD4+ cells (from healthy donors) averaged about 11 million.

V dropped 2 bases and J dropped 2 bases, with 10 bases sitting between them. The CDR3 loop spans 14 amino acids. Germline CDR1 SGHTA, CDR2 FQGNSA. TCR beta VDJ and CDR3 profiles were obtained from a genomic DNA template. In TCRdb, the reads were re-called with MiXCR into one record per CDR3 protein. The table lists 150,000 to 200,000 distinct CDR3 sequences, 55% to 75% of them singletons. This TCR came from a human donor in good health. J is TRBJ2-7 and V is TRBV7-2, with D tentatively TRBD2 (5 bases). Sequencing was performed on sorted CD4+, CD8+, or CD8+CD57+ T cells (not recorded which) from PBMCs. The DNA for the CDR3 is TGTGCCAGCAGCTTACAAACGGGGACCTACGAGCAGTACTTC. It is translated as CASSLQTGTYEQYF.